The next 30 T cell receptor beta chains were all read from a single sample in a study of T-cell reconstitution after alpha-beta-depleted transplantation in children. The TCRbeta library was prepared with unique molecular identifiers. TCRdb analysed the PCR reads with MiXCR anew, one entry per CDR3 protein. The table shows some 120,000 distinct CDR3 sequences, with roughly 23% occurring only once. The sample consisted of PBMCs, mostly from graft donor cells, taken 180 days after TCRalphabeta/CD19-depleted stem cell transplant. Receptors were obtained from a male patient aged 2-9 years who had a stem cell transplant for chronic granulomatous disease, so the T cells may come from the graft donor.

The J gene is TRBJ1-1, the V gene TRBV12-3 or TRBV12-4; a possible D gene is TRBD1 (5 bases). V was shortened by 5 bases and J by 5 bases, with 18 bases between the two germline ends. This CDR3 region has 15 residues. CDR3 DNA sequence: TGTGCCAGCAGTCTCCCGGGGGAGGAGAGAACTGAAGCTTTCTTT. This codes for CASSLPGEERTEAFF.

There are a few counts of this clonotype. The rearrangement joins TRBV7-6 to TRBJ2-7, with 8 bases identical to TRBD1. The junction had 8 bases not matched to a gene; V was cut back by 0 bases and J by 4 bases. This CDR3 region has 16 residues. In germline, CDR1 is SGHVS, CDR2 FNYEAQ. CDR3 in DNA: TGTGCCAGCAGCTTAGCATCCGGCAGGGGGCTATACGAGCAGTACTTC. It translates to CASSLASGRGLYEQYF.

This clonotype was detected ten times or more. The rearrangement uses TRBV15 and TRBJ2-3, with D possibly TRBD1 on 6 matching bases. Trimming shortened V by 0 bases and J by 2 bases, and 18 bases separated the two germline ends. The CDR3 loop spans 18 amino acids. Germline assignment: CDR1 LNHNV and CDR2 YYDKDF (reference sequence). CDR3 region: CATSRDQGSRRYTDTQYF. The CDR3 bases are TGTGCCACCAGCAGAGATCAGGGGTCACGGCGGTACACAGATACGCAGTATTTT.

There are many counts of this clonotype. The gene calls are TRBV29-1 and TRBJ1-1, with D tentatively TRBD1 (6 bases). Germline CDR1 and CDR2: SQVTM and ANQGSEA. The CDR3 is 12 amino acids. V was shortened by 5 bases and J by 3 bases, with 10 bases between the two germline ends. The DNA for the CDR3 is TGCAGCGTTTCTAGGGGGGACACTGAAGCTTTCTTT. It translates to CSVSRGDTEAFF.

This sequence joins TRBV20-1 and TRBJ2-3, with 8 bases that match TRBD1. Trimming took 3 bases from V and 0 from J; bases not matched to a gene: 2. The CDR3 is 14 amino acids. Germline CDR1 is DFQATT and CDR2 is SNEGSKA (reference sequence). The CDR3 coding sequence is TGCAGTGCTAGGACAGGGGATAGCACAGATACGCAGTATTTT. Translating it yields CSARTGDSTDTQYF.

The table lists this clonotype with many counts. The CDR3 region is CASSVSGRTVEQFF. For the CDR3, the DNA is TGTGCCAGCAGCGTTAGCGGGAGAACTGTTGAGCAGTTCTTC. This sequence joins TRBV9 and TRBJ2-1; 9 bases fit TRBD2. This CDR3 comprises 14 residues. CDR1 SGDLS and CDR2 YYNGEE come from the germline V gene. With 2 bases clipped from V and 9 bases from J, the junction kept 6 bases outside the gene matches.

This clonotype was picked up many times. The chain combines TRBV12-3 or TRBV12-4 with TRBJ2-7; the match to TRBD2 covers 9 bases. V was pared by 7 bases and J by 6 bases, with 10 bases of the junction left unmatched. CDR3 length: 14 amino acids. This chain's CDR3 is CASTPGLASTEQYF. DNA of the CDR3: TGTGCCAGCACCCCGGGACTAGCAAGTACCGAGCAGTACTTC.

This clonotype was detected a few times. V and J are TRBV12-3 or TRBV12-4 and TRBJ2-6; D possibly matches TRBD1 or TRBD2 (5 bases each). This CDR3 is built from 17 residues. V lost 3 bases and J 2 bases, leaving 14 bases between the germline ends. The CDR3 DNA reads as TGTGCCAGCAGTTTCGTGGGGGTGGGCACTGGGGCCAACGTCCTGACTTTC. Translation gives CASSFVGVGTGANVLTF.

The rearrangement joins TRBV28 to TRBJ2-7; TRBD1 is a possible D gene (6 bases). CDR1 is MDHEN and CDR2 is SYDVKM in the germline V gene. CDR3 size: 16 residues. Trimming left V 5 bases short and J 7 bases short, with 24 bases between. DNA of the CDR3: TGTGCCAGCAGTCTCACCCCGACAGGCATAGAGGGGGAGCAGTACTTC. As protein: CASSLTPTGIEGEQYF.

V gene TRBV7-7 combines with J gene TRBJ2-5; possibly TRBD1 for D (6 bases). The CDR3 length is 15 residues. V was cut by 5 bases and J by 1 base, with 14 bases left in between. The germline V gene has CDR1 SSHAT and CDR2 FNYEAQ (reference sequence). As DNA, the CDR3 is TGTGCCAGCAGCCCAGGCCCGGACAGCCAAGAGACCCAGTACTTC. It encodes CASSPGPDSQETQYF.

This clonotype was seen ten or more times. The V and J genes are TRBV12-3 or TRBV12-4 and TRBJ1-4, with no clear D. The length of the CDR3 is 16 residues. V lost 6 bases and J lost 6, with 20 bases in between. As DNA, the CDR3 is TGTGCCAGCAGCTTCCAGATAGGACCGGCGGATGAAAAACTGTTTTTT. This gives the protein CASSFQIGPADEKLFF.

This clonotype was seen many times. The rearrangement joins TRBV7-8 to TRBJ2-3; TRBD1 matches 10 bases. Germline V CDR1 and CDR2: SGHVS, FQNEAQ. The CDR3 runs to 16 residues. V lost 5 bases, J lost 4 bases, and 9 bases stayed unmatched. The CDR3 region is CASSPSGQGLADTQYF. CDR3 sequence (DNA): TGTGCCAGCAGCCCCTCGGGACAGGGGCTCGCAGATACGCAGTATTTT. Full variable domain (outside the CDR3, taken from reference TRBV7-8 and TRBJ2-3): GAGVSQSPRYKVAKRGQDVALRCDPISGHVSLFWYQQALGQGPEFLTYFQNEAQLDKSGLPSDRFFAERPEGSVSTLKIQRTQQEDSAVYLCASSPSGQGLADTQYFGPGTRLTVL.

CDR3 loop: CASSEGSRVNQPQHF. The CDR3 nucleotides are TGTGCCAGCAGCGAGGGGTCCAGGGTCAATCAGCCCCAGCATTTT. The V and J genes are TRBV7-9 and TRBJ1-5, with a possible D match to TRBD1 (5 bases). With 5 bases removed from V and 3 bases from J, the gap between germline ends came to 14 bases. Germline CDR1 and CDR2: SEHNR and FQNEAQ (reference sequence). This CDR3 region has 15 residues.

In this sample, this clonotype turned up many times. The V gene is TRBV12-3 or TRBV12-4, the J gene TRBJ1-2; D is ambiguous. V was trimmed by 7 bases and J by 0 bases, leaving 12 bases between them. There are 14 residues in the CDR3. In nucleotides, the CDR3 is TGTGCCAGCACCAATTCCTGGGCTAACTATGGCTACACCTTC. It specifies CASTNSWANYGYTF.

A few counts support this clonotype. This sequence joins TRBV18 and TRBJ1-2; 11 bases match TRBD1. The length of the CDR3 is 15 residues. Germline-derived CDR1 and CDR2 are KGHSH and LQKENI. V trimming: 3 bases; J trimming: 4 bases; junction bases outside the gene matches: 4. CDR3 protein: CASSPGQGAGYGYTF. CDR3 nucleotide sequence: TGTGCCAGCTCACCTGGACAGGGGGCGGGCTATGGCTACACCTTC. The entire variable domain, with the rest obtained from reference TRBV18 and TRBJ1-2, is as follows: NAGVMQNPRHLVRRRGQEARLRCSPMKGHSHVYWYRQLPEEGLKFMVYLQKENIIDESGMPKERFSAEFPKEGPSILRIQQVVRGDSAAYFCASSPGQGAGYGYTFGSGTRLTVV.

There are many counts of this clonotype. The CDR3 region is CASSLFVGGPGELFF. In nucleotides, the CDR3 is TGTGCCAGCAGCTTGTTCGTGGGCGGGCCCGGGGAGCTGTTTTTT. The V gene is TRBV7-3, the J gene TRBJ2-2, with a possible D match to TRBD2 (5 bases). The germline V gene has CDR1 SGHTA and CDR2 FQGTGA. V dropped 3 bases and J dropped 6 bases, with 14 bases sitting between them. The CDR3 covers 15 residues.

V gene TRBV5-1 combines with J gene TRBJ2-5; D gene uncertain. Trimming stripped 4 bases from V and 1 base from J, with 11 bases between. This CDR3 region has 14 residues. The germline V gene has CDR1 SGHRS and CDR2 YFSETQ. The CDR3 sequence is CASSNPWSQETQYF. The CDR3 region has the DNA TGCGCCAGCAGCAACCCTTGGAGCCAAGAGACCCAGTACTTC.

The V and J genes are TRBV15 and TRBJ2-2; D perhaps matches TRBD1 (6 bases). V was shortened by 0 bases and J by 1 base, with 12 bases between the two germline ends. CDR1 and CDR2 from the germline V gene are LNHNV and YYDKDF (reference sequence). CDR3 length: 17 amino acids. CDR3 bases: TGTGCCACCAGCAGAGATGGGACACTTAAGAACACCGGGGAGCTGTTTTTT. Translating gives CATSRDGTLKNTGELFF.

This chain uses TRBV10-2 with TRBJ1-1; TRBD1 might be the D (5 bases). This CDR3 has 14 residues. V dropped 1 base and J dropped 5 bases, with 11 bases sitting between them. Germline V lookup: CDR1 WSHSY, CDR2 SAAADI. CDR3 in amino acids: CASSELGGRTEAFF. In nucleotides, the CDR3 is TGCGCCAGCAGTGAGTTGGGGGGGAGGACTGAAGCTTTCTTT.

The V gene is TRBV20-1, the J gene TRBJ2-4; 9 positions match TRBD2. This CDR3 has 12 residues. J lost 12 bases, V lost 4 bases, and 7 bases had no gene match. Germline CDR1 DFQATT, CDR2 SNEGSKA (reference sequence). The CDR3 DNA follows: TGCAGTGCTACGCTAGCGGGAACCAGTCAGTACTTC. The encoded protein is CSATLAGTSQYF.

The sample holds many counts of this clonotype. V usage is TRBV20-1 and J usage is TRBJ2-5; 7 bases are a match to TRBD2. V gave up 5 bases and J gave up 3 bases; unmatched junction bases: 3. The germline V gene has CDR1 DFQATT and CDR2 SNEGSKA (reference sequence). CDR3 size: 12 residues. The CDR3, as DNA: TGCAGTGCTCCCCTAGCGGAAGAGACCCAGTACTTC. Translation gives CSAPLAEETQYF.

This clonotype appeared many times. The chain carries TRBV7-2 and TRBJ2-7; 7 positions match TRBD2. Germline assignment: CDR1 SGHTA and CDR2 FQGNSA. The CDR3 consists of 15 residues. V shed 5 bases and J 1 base; nucleotides not matched to a gene: 8. The CDR3, as DNA: TGTGCCAGCAGCCCCTTGTGGGGGGGTTCCTACGAGCAGTACTTC. It is translated as CASSPLWGGSYEQYF.

V gene TRBV5-1 combines with J gene TRBJ2-7; D uncertain. The germline V gene encodes CDR1 SGHRS and CDR2 YFSETQ. V shed 2 bases and J shed 0 bases, with 6 bases lying between them. This CDR3 is built from 13 residues. DNA of the CDR3: TGCGCCAGCAGCTTTACCTTCTCCTACGAGCAGTACTTC. Its protein product is CASSFTFSYEQYF.

This chain connects TRBV28 to TRBJ2-5, with 8 positions matching TRBD1. V lost 4 bases, J lost 6 bases, and 13 bases stayed unmatched. Germline values: CDR1 MDHEN, CDR2 SYDVKM. This CDR3 has 16 residues. CDR3 loop: CASSSPVTGAKKTQYF. The DNA for the CDR3 is TGTGCCAGCAGTTCCCCCGTGACAGGGGCTAAAAAGACCCAGTACTTC.

This clonotype was detected only a few times. This sequence joins TRBV29-1 and TRBJ2-3; D gene unclear. The germline V and J ends were trimmed by 8 bases and 2 bases, with 8 bases remaining between them. The CDR3 totals 11 residues. Germline V CDR1 and CDR2: SQVTM, ANQGSEA. For the CDR3, the DNA is TGCAGCCAGACGATCACAGATACGCAGTATTTT. Protein product: CSQTITDTQYF.

In nucleotides, the CDR3 is TGTGCTAGTGGTTTAGGAGACAGCCTCAATCAGCCCCAGCATTTT. Its protein is CASGLGDSLNQPQHF. The V and J genes are TRBV12-5 and TRBJ1-5, with D possibly being TRBD1 (5 bases). The length of the CDR3 is 15 residues. V lost 3 bases to trimming and J lost 3 bases, with 12 bases between them. Germline V lookup: CDR1 LGHNT, CDR2 FRNRAP.

Note on this clonotype: In this CDR3 the conserved last residue, phenylalanine or tryptophan, is missing, so a read error is likely. This sequence joins TRBV12-3 or TRBV12-4 and TRBJ2-2, with D tentatively TRBD1 (6 bases). The V end was cut by 3 bases, the J end by 3 bases, with 11 bases between. The CDR3 length is 15 residues. As DNA, the CDR3 is TGTGCCAGCAGTTTTGATCACAGGGACACCGGGGAGCTGTTTTTG. Amino acid sequence: CASSFDHRDTGELFL.

Regarding this clonotype: This may arise from a read error, as a much more abundant clone is one base away. The chain has TRBV5-6 and TRBJ2-7; D may correspond to TRBD1 or TRBD2 (5 bases each). Trimming pared 3 bases from V and 4 bases from J, leaving 14 bases between. Germline V lookup: CDR1 SGHDT, CDR2 YYEEEE. This CDR3 spans 14 amino acids. CDR3 amino acids: CASSSGPGRYEQYF. The CDR3 DNA is TGTGCCAGCAGCTCCGGGCCAGGGAGATACGAGCAGTACTTC.

The gene calls are TRBV4-2 and TRBJ2-1, with 8 bases fitting TRBD2. The CDR3 spans 12 residues. Germline-derived CDR1 and CDR2 are LGHNA and YNFKEQ. Unmatched junction bases numbered 14, after V lost 10 bases and J lost 15 bases. CDR3 sequence (DNA): TGTGCCATGGGCCTGGCGGTAGGACTAGCGTTCTTC. Translated, it gives CAMGLAVGLAFF.

This chain uses TRBV2 with TRBJ1-1; unclear D gene. This CDR3 has 13 amino acids. CDR1 and CDR2 (germline): SNHLY, FYNNEI. Trimming removed 5 bases from V and 6 bases from J, with 13 bases in between. CDR3 residues: CASSILGSAEAFF. For the CDR3, the DNA is TGTGCCAGCAGTATCCTGGGTTCGGCTGAAGCTTTCTTT.